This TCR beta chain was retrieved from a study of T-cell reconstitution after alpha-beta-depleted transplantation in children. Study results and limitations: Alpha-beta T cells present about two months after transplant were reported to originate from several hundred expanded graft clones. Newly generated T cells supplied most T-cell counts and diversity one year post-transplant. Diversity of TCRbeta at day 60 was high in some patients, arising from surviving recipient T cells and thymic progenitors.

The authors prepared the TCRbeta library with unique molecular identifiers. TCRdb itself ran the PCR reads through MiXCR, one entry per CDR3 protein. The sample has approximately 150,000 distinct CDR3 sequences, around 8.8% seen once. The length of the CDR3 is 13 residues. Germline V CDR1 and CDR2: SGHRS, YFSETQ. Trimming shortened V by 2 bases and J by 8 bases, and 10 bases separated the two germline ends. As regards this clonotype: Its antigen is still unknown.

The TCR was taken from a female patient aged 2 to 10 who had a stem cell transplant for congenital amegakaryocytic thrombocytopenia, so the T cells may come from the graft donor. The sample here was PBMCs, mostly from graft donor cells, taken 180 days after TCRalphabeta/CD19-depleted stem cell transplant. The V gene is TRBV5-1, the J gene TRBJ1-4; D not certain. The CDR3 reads CASSFRTEEKLFF. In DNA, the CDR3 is TGCGCCAGCAGCTTCCGGACGGAGGAAAAACTGTTTTTT.